This T cell receptor (beta chain) originates from a study of cytomegalovirus exposure and HLA in healthy donors. The study, taken as a whole, reports: Most of the TCR beta V segments (in an earlier analysis) were productive either about 87% or about 30% of the time.

Amplification used 60 Vbeta primers and 13 Jbeta primers. TCRdb keeps only in-frame clones here, not all; method: immunoSEQ multiplex PCR. Of around 99,000 clones listed, 60% to 80% are singletons. To note about this clone: What it recognizes is unknown.

Unmatched junction bases numbered 1, after V lost 1 base and J lost 1 base. The CDR3 loop spans 16 amino acids. Germline CDR1 and CDR2: MNHNS and SASEGT. The source is a man in his fifties in good health and CMV-seropositive. The gene calls are TRBV6-1 and TRBJ2-1, with 10 bases aligning to TRBD2. The material sequenced was PBMCs. The CDR3 bases are TGTGCCAGCAGTGAAGATAGCGGGGGGTCCTACAATGAGCAGTTCTTC. Its translation is CASSEDSGGSYNEQFF.